Described below is a single TCR beta chain sequence and its context. This clonotype was seen at least ten times. Its target antigen remains unknown. No base qualities exist here, and no much larger clone lies one base off it. Moderately to severely active disease, a Clinical Activity Score of at least 3, a NOSPECS grade of at least 4, and a duration under 3 months were present in ophthalmopathy patients. Exclusion was applied to patients with uncontrolled infections, other autoimmune diseases, pregnancy or lactation. Diagnoses relied on clinical symptoms, serum thyroxine and TRAb, thyroid ultrasound and orbital computed tomography. Ficoll-Paque density gradient centrifugation was used to isolate PBMCs from around 10 ml of fresh peripheral blood. Total RNA was extracted using Trizol reagent, and RNA quality was assessed on an Agilent 2100 Bioanalyzer. Amplification of TCR beta CDR3 regions was carried out from RNA transcripts. The TCR CDR3 was subjected to a first round of RT-PCR using the HTBI primer set and the Qiagen OneStep RT-PCR kit. Libraries were constructed in a second round of multiplex PCR, after which size selection and purification were carried out. Libraries were sequenced paired-end with 100 bp reads on an Illumina HiSeq2000. Per the original workflow: SOAPnuke was used to process the raw data, throwing out any read that contained adapters or uncalled bases, had a mean Phred below 15, or lacked an exact constant-primer or identifier match. High-quality paired reads were merged using COPE v1.2.5, and each unique nucleotide sequence was defined as a clonotype. MiTCR v1.1 was used to align clonotypes to the IMGT TRBV, TRBD and TRBJ reference segments. The analysis was restricted to V-J combinations with a frequency above 0.0001, which together covered roughly 99% of the repertoires. A TCS score was defined as the ratio between F50 (clonal expansion) and ExV (chaos), using BLOSUM62-based TCRdist between CDR3 peptides within each V-J. Welch's t-statistics and random forest reduced fewer than 550 V-J features to 13, which were used in a naive Bayes classifier (R e1071). TCRdb trimmed the raw reads at Q25, called clones with MiXCR and kept productive beta chains. Duplicate CDR3 protein sequences are folded into a single record with the most common DNA and genes. TCRdb's processing, not the study's, gives the V and J calls here. The sample table shows roughly 500,000 distinct CDR3 sequences, and roughly a quarter are seen once. The ten most abundant clones make up 11% of the sample.

These data come from a study of T cells in Graves' hyperthyroidism and ophthalmopathy (dated by TCRdb to the late 2010s). Describing the broader study: Peripheral blood samples were taken at the time of initial diagnosis, prior to any treatment. TCR V-J signatures able to tell the groups apart were searched for in a discovery cohort of 90 to 100 patients, of whom fewer than 45 had Graves' ophthalmopathy and around 56 had stable Graves' hyperthyroidism. TCR Vbeta CDR3 sequencing of 130 to 150 peripheral blood samples (approximately 44 ophthalmopathy, some 75 hyperthyroidism and approximately 17 progressor patients) is reported in the paper. Thyroid tissue and blood T-cell repertoires from about six Graves' hyperthyroidism patients were also compared in the study. Whether ophthalmopathy could be predicted prospectively was tested in an independent validation cohort made up of 18 to 20 hyperthyroidism patients plus 17 patients who later progressed to ophthalmopathy. After blood sampling, hyperthyroidism patients were treated with methimazole at a starting dose of 30 mg daily, and ophthalmopathy patients were treated with high-dose intravenous methylprednisolone. The approximately 90 discovery patients were randomly split 7:3 into training and test sets.

CDR1 and CDR2 are read off the germline V gene as SGHTS and YDEGEE. Clipping removes 4 bases from V and 1 base from J, with 4 as the unmatched junction base count. The CDR3 measures 14 amino acids from cysteine to phenylalanine. CDR3 DNA only is kept here, 42 bases in frame from base 1. The research as a whole found: In validation, progression to ophthalmopathy was predicted by the model with 70.59% sensitivity and 72% to 80% specificity, a median of about 6 months before onset. Most expanded thyroid clonotypes (frequency above 0.001) were also detected in blood, suggesting blood repertoires may reflect thyroid immune responses. No statistical method was used to set the sample size in advance, and investigators knew the group allocation. In cross-validation, a model built on a 13 V-J signature told ophthalmopathy apart from stable hyperthyroidism with approximately 90% sensitivity and roughly 83% specificity, and in testing the same model reached 80%/75%.

The receptor comes from a woman aged 25 to 39 with Graves' ophthalmopathy. Rearrangement joined TRBV5-8 to TRBJ2-5; 7 bases in between match TRBD2. The sequencing input was blood. The DNA sequence follows: TGTGCCAGCAGCCGGGACTATTTCCAAGAGACCCAGTACTTC. Its translation is CASSRDYFQETQYF.